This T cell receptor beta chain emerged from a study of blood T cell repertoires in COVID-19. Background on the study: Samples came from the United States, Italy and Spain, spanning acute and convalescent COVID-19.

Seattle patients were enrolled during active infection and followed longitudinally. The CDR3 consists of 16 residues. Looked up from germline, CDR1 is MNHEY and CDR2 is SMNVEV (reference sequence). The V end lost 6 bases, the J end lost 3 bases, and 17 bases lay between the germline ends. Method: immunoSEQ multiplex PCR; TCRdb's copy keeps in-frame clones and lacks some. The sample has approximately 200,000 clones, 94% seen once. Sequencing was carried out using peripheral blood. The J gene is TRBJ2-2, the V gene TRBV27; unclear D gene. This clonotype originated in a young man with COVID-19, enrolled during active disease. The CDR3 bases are TGTGCCAGCAGATTGTTCCGGCTAGAAGACACCGGGGAGCTGTTTTTT. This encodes CASRLFRLEDTGELFF.